This TCR beta chain was captured in a study of cytomegalovirus exposure and HLA in healthy donors (TCRdb year 2017). Study-wide context: An earlier analysis of some 550 of the donors reported approximately 300 Gb of sequence data and 117 million unique TCR beta sequences from some 180 million T cells. An early release covering some 640 HLA-typed donors comprised about 290 gigabases of sequencing data and around 80 million unique TCR sequences. To decide whether each TCR beta V gene segment behaved as functional or pseudogenic, an earlier analysis of approximately 620 of the donors relied on high-throughput TCR beta sequencing. The number of donors typed differed by locus, with roughly 629-640 for A, B, C, DRB1 and DQB1, around 560 for DQA1, 606 for DPA1, and over 400 for DPB1. Along with the approximately 700-subject first cohort, a separate validation cohort of over 90 different subjects was used. Several DR-DQ haplotypes were handled as single units for association and clustering because linkage in the cohort was strong. A later analysis re-analyzed previously published TCR beta repertoires from 660 or so donors and added high-resolution HLA genotyping to study TCR occurrence patterns. Across 300 to 400 genotyped donors of the cohort, an average of about 240,000 unique TCR beta nucleotide sequences per donor were sequenced, and roughly 18% of those sequences were non-productive. To predict cytomegalovirus infection status, the study brought together high-throughput TCR immunosequencing, statistical association of individual TCRs with disease status, and machine learning. The study aimed to test whether signatures of past pathogen exposure could be identified by cataloging public T cell receptors. HLA typing included class I and class II loci at four-digit resolution. Alongside the repertoire data, information on donor age, sex, ethnicity and CMV serostatus was compiled. Of the roughly 400 genotyped donors, less than 85% were placed in the genetic ancestry cluster associated with self-reported Caucasian donors. Rather than drawing on any new phenotypic data, the later analysis identified candidate immune exposures from TCR beta sequences and the way those sequences occurred across donors. Every discovery cohort repertoire had been produced on one sequencing platform. In a later genetic analysis, genome-wide SNP genotypes for about 55% of the 666 donors were used, and that subset was treated as a discovery cohort. The study used immunosequencing to profile the T cell repertoires of several hundred subjects and linked those repertoires to cytomegalovirus serostatus. What the research found in general, with its limitations: Correlated functional status among segregating V segments might reflect linkage disequilibrium, but an unknown experimental factor could not be ruled out. In vitro tests confirmed that three of the cytomegalovirus-associated TCR beta chains recognize cytomegalovirus antigens. The authors suggested that the approach could potentially be generalized to other disease states and immunological phenotypes. A later analysis found that TCR association rates varied across HLA loci, with DRB1 alleles showing the most associated TCRs and HLA-C alleles the fewest. HLA typing was unavailable for some donors at each locus, so association tests used only the typed subset. Most CMV-associated TCR beta chains appeared to be HLA-restricted in a later analysis, and the HLA associations seemed to be driven largely by CMV exposure. Most TCR sequences were observed very rarely across donors, whereas some public TCRs were present in many individuals. Cytomegalovirus status was reported to be diagnosed by the classifier with high specificity and sensitivity in both the original and validation cohorts. A cluster of highly shared sequence variants was judged likely to represent a technical artifact of the sequencing pipeline. A further reported finding was that TCR beta sequences accurately predicted the HLA-A and HLA-B alleles for most subjects in the first cohort. The cohort was sequenced for TCR beta chains only, and without alpha or paired-chain data the features that could be detected were limited. Sequencing depth was assumed to be roughly uniform across donors in the presence/absence analyses, though that assumption may not hold. Compared with the roughly 720-donor mean, donors in an Asian-associated ancestry cluster had fewer N-insertions in productive TCRs, according to a later genetic analysis. The earlier analysis of 450 to 700 of the donors excluded roughly 17 rarely observed V segments, including chromosome 9 orphons, because counts were too low. Several of the top co-occurrence clusters appeared to be linked to parvovirus B19, influenza, CMV and Epstein-Barr virus, according to a later analysis. In a later analysis, HLA-associated TCR beta chains showed more clonal expansion and lower generation probabilities than non-associated chains that were equally common. Specific HLA alleles were associated with 16,951 TCR beta sequences at a false discovery rate of 0.05 in a later analysis. An association between a missense DCLRE1C variant and V-gene and J-gene trimming of TCR beta chains was found in a later genetic analysis and replicated in an independent cohort. The study gave a list of 150 to 200 TCR beta chains associated with cytomegalovirus. The only immune exposure information available for the cohort was CMV serostatus. In an earlier analysis of 587 of the donors, most TCR beta V segments appeared in productive rearrangements about 90% or about 30% of the time, broadly matching IMGT annotations. When HLA alleles, especially DR and DQ, strongly co-occurred, attributing TCR associations to individual alleles was difficult. The 87-base-pair reads could not distinguish some IMGT-functional V segments, including TRBV6-2 and TRBV6-3, so those segments were excluded.

The cohort was made up of 500 to 800 healthy bone marrow donors. At the time of sampling, every cohort member was nominally healthy, though immune exposures that went unrecorded were likely present. The donor was CMV seropositive and was included in the group of 289 seropositive cohort members. A peripheral blood sample was provided by each donor, and peripheral blood mononuclear cells were used for TCR beta sequencing. The Qiagen DNeasy Blood Extraction Kit was used to extract genomic DNA from the blood cell samples. V sheds 0 bases and J sheds 5 bases, leaving 14 bases between their ends. The CDR3 starts with the cysteine, ends with the phenylalanine, and has 16 residues. The CDR3 DNA has 48 bases and is translated from base 1. According to the germline V gene, CDR1 reads MNHEY and CDR2 reads SVGAGI. Preparation of the library involved the immunoSEQ multiplex PCR assay. A mixture of 60 forward primers for TCR Vbeta segments and 13 reverse primers for TCR Jbeta segments was used in the multiplex PCR. Amplification of the CDR3 region of rearranged TCR beta genes was performed with a multiplex PCR assay on genomic DNA. Amplified TCR beta libraries were sequenced as 87-base-pair reads on the Illumina HiSeq System. Per the original workflow: A later analysis tallied 75 million to 85 million unique TCR beta chains across the 666 repertoires, and approximately 11 million of those chains were shared by two or more donors. Raw reads were error-corrected and collapsed into unique sequences with a nearest-neighbor algorithm that merged closely related sequences to remove PCR and sequencing errors. To assign V, D and J gene segments, CDR3 sequences were aligned to IMGT reference sequences. For a sequence to be retained, at least a six-nucleotide match to both a V gene segment and a J gene segment was required. Rearrangements were called productive when the CDR3 lacked stop codons and stayed in frame with V and J; all others were non-productive. CDR3 was defined according to IMGT convention as the region running from the second conserved V-encoded cysteine to the conserved J-encoded phenylalanine. The earlier analysis of around 640 of the donors excluded sequences that lacked an unambiguous match to a single V gene segment. An earlier analysis of 450 to 650 of the donors called V segments functional above 56.7% productive rearrangements and segregating when the between-donor standard deviation exceeded 5%. To diagnose cytomegalovirus status from the catalog of TCR beta chain sequences, a statistical classification framework was built. In a later analysis, TCR nucleotide sequences were compared against IMGT/GENE-DB human TR gene sequences so that V and J genes could be assigned. The TCRdist pipeline was used in a later analysis to assign CDR3 sequences and most-parsimonious VDJ recombination scenarios. In a later analysis, each TCR beta chain was defined by its CDR3 amino acid sequence together with its V-gene family, and reads lacking a unique V-gene family were excluded. A later analysis removed 450 to 600 highly shared, low-generation-probability nucleotide sequences to deal with suspected cross-contamination and a sequencing artifact. For each public chain, a later analysis derived a clonal expansion index from normalized ranks of inferred template counts within each repertoire. In a later analysis, generation probabilities were computed using a VDJ recombination model fitted to out-of-frame rearrangements, and the results were checked against IGoR. Hypergeometric tests were used in a later analysis to score TCR-TCR, TCR-HLA and TCR-CMV co-occurrence, with a repertoire-size bias correction applied to the TCR pairs. To estimate false discovery rates, a later analysis permuted the HLA or CMV assignments 20 times. In a later analysis, co-occurring TCRs were grouped with DBSCAN, and TCRdist sequence similarity was added when clustering was performed within HLA-allele-positive subsets. Co-occurrence clustering excluded repertoires with fewer than 30,000 or more than 120,000 public chains, plus five with anomalous nucleotide sharing. As stored in TCRdb, this immuneACCESS dataset retains in-frame rearrangements with V and J assigned. A fraction of the clones does not appear; measured against another copy, unresolved V genes explain less than half of the discrepancy, and the remainder lacks a known reason. For V, J and clone size, that table is used; D and trimming come from the DNA. The sample table holds almost 80,000 clones, of which around 67% were seen once. Clones ranked in the top ten supply under 7.5% of the sample.

Notes on this clone: Its specific antigen is unknown. No qualities accompany the bases; no much larger clone lies one base away.

The chain employs TRBV6-5 and TRBJ2-1; matching of 6 bases hints at TRBD2 as the D gene. Sequencing was carried out using PBMCs. This TCR came from a woman aged 45-59 years in good health and CMV-seropositive. The DNA is as follows: TGTGCCAGCAGTTACTCGAGGATAGCGGTGAACAATGAGCAGTTCTTC. The translation is CASSYSRIAVNNEQFF.